The source of this T cell receptor beta chain is a study of cytomegalovirus exposure and HLA in healthy donors. Overall study: Some 85 million unique TCRs, all from HLA-typed donors, were included in an early release of the data. The study's findings and limits: More clonal expansion characterized HLA-associated TCR beta chains than equally common others in a later analysis. Segments of the TCR beta V type were, in most cases, productive about 87% or about 30% of the time in an earlier analysis.

The PCR was carried out with 60 Vbeta primers and 13 Jbeta primers. The assay was immunoSEQ multiplex PCR, and TCRdb's table has in-frame clones only and misses some. The sample has about 140,000 clones, 60% to 85% seen once. V lost 5 bases, J lost 2 bases, and 12 bases lay in between. CDR3 length equals 14 residues. Germline V gives CDR1 MNHNS, CDR2 SASEGT. As to this clone: Its specificity is unknown.

This sequence was found in a man between 18 and 29 years old in good health and CMV-seronegative. The V and J genes are TRBV6-1 and TRBJ2-5, with D perhaps matching TRBD1 (5 bases). Sequenced material: PBMCs. CDR3 DNA: TGTGCCAGCAGTATGTACAGGCAGCAAGAGACCCAGTACTTC. This gives the protein CASSMYRQQETQYF.